This T cell receptor (beta chain) was identified in a study of blood T cells in healthy people across ages. Study-wide results and limits: The authors considered diversity estimates from one million T cells to be underestimates.

The CDR3 has 15 residues. V gave up 0 bases and J gave up 5 bases, with 13 bases separating them. The germline CDR1 and CDR2 sequences are SGHRS and YFSETQ. Next came a second PCR, run for about 6 to 12 cycles, which used a sample-barcoded 5' primer along with a J-beta primer mix. TCRdb reprocessed the 5' RACE reads with MiXCR, giving one entry per CDR3 protein. The top ten hold 13% of the sample, which has hundreds of thousands of distinct CDR3 sequences, about 50% seen once. This clonotype appeared a single time. Its antigen is as yet unknown. The chain employs TRBV5-1 and TRBJ2-3; a possible D gene is TRBD1 (6 bases). This sequence was found in a woman older than 75 in good health. Input material: blood. Here the CDR3 reads CASSLDPLQGDTQYF. The CDR3, as DNA: TGCGCCAGCAGCTTGGATCCCCTACAGGGAGATACGCAGTATTTT.